Listed below are T cell receptor beta chains from one sample, sequenced in a study of blood T cell repertoires in COVID-19. TCRdb's copy holds only in-frame clones and misses some; the assay was immunoSEQ multiplex PCR. The table records 450,000 or so clones, roughly 91% of them present only once. The material sequenced was PBMCs or T cells enriched from blood (not recorded which). All receptors derive from a young man who had recovered from COVID-19. CDR3s include the opening cysteine and the closing phenylalanine or tryptophan. Each record gives: V gene, clone size, D gene, J gene, CDR3 protein, CDR3 DNA. D genes are given only for firm matches. Clone size is given for some rows only: seen once, a few or many times, or a class if the clone is expanded.

TRBV7-8,NA,TRBD1,TRBJ1-3,CASSLRGQHSGNTIYF,TGTGCCAGCAGCTTACGGGGACAGCACTCTGGAAACACCATATATTTT
TRBV7-6,NA,NA,TRBJ2-3,CASSLAIVITDTQYF,TGTGCCAGCAGCTTAGCTATAGTTATCACAGATACGCAGTATTTT
TRBV19,NA,NA,TRBJ1-2,CATHENRWTSNYGYTF,TGTGCCACCCACGAAAACCGCTGGACATCGAACTATGGCTACACCTTC
TRBV18,NA,TRBD2,TRBJ2-1,CASSPKLADVNEQFF,TGTGCCAGCTCACCCAAACTAGCGGACGTAAATGAGCAGTTCTTC
TRBV28,NA,NA,TRBJ1-4,CASRRNNADLAEKLFF,TGTGCCAGCAGACGAAACAACGCGGACCTAGCCGAGAAACTGTTTTTT
TRBV9,NA,NA,TRBJ1-1,CASSSGIYTEAFF,TGTGCCAGCAGCTCAGGGATATACACTGAAGCTTTCTTT
TRBV5-5,NA,NA,TRBJ2-7,CASSLRGEQYF,TGTGCCAGCAGCTTGAGAGGGGAGCAGTACTTC
TRBV2,once,NA,TRBJ1-1,CASSPVILRVGGTEAFF,TGTGCCAGCAGCCCAGTTATTTTACGTGTAGGGGGCACTGAAGCTTTCTTT
TRBV18,NA,NA,TRBJ1-6,CASSSEDSPLHF,TGTGCCAGCTCGTCGGAGGATTCACCCCTCCACTTT
TRBV7-8,NA,TRBD1,TRBJ1-1,CASSPTGFAFF,TGTGCCAGCAGCCCGACAGGGTTTGCTTTCTTT
TRBV19,NA,NA,TRBJ1-2,CASTPTGTSYGYTF,TGTGCCAGTACCCCAACGGGGACTTCCTATGGCTACACCTTC
TRBV6-5,NA,TRBD1,TRBJ1-6,CASSYGTGDSPLHF,TGTGCCAGCAGTTACGGAACAGGGGATTCACCCCTCCACTTT
TRBV5-6,NA,TRBD1,TRBJ1-1,CASSEIQGPMGTEAFF,TGTGCCAGCAGCGAAATACAGGGGCCGATGGGCACTGAAGCTTTCTTT
TRBV6-1,NA,NA,TRBJ2-3,CASSEGPGITDTQYF,TGTGCCAGCAGCGAAGGGCCGGGGATCACAGATACGCAGTATTTT
TRBV10-3,NA,TRBD1,TRBJ1-2,CAISEDRAYGYTF,TGTGCCATCAGTGAGGACAGGGCATATGGCTACACCTTC
TRBV5-8,NA,TRBD1,TRBJ2-7,CASSRQGRIQTSLEQYF,TGTGCCAGCAGCCGACAGGGGCGCATTCAAACGTCCCTCGAGCAGTACTTC
TRBV29-1,NA,NA,TRBJ1-5,CSSGRGEGNQPQHF,TGCAGCTCTGGGCGCGGTGAGGGAAATCAGCCCCAGCATTTT
TRBV7-9,NA,TRBD1,TRBJ2-6,CASSLVQGAAGANVLTF,TGTGCCAGCAGCTTAGTCCAGGGGGCGGCTGGGGCCAACGTCCTGACTTTC
TRBV19,NA,TRBD2,TRBJ2-4,CASSIRSRSGRAINIQYF,TGTGCCAGTAGTATTAGAAGTCGCAGCGGGAGGGCGATAAACATTCAGTACTTC
TRBV7-2,once,TRBD1,TRBJ2-3,CASSLDRGTDTQYF,TGTGCCAGCAGCTTGGACAGGGGCACAGATACGCAGTATTTT
TRBV19,NA,TRBD2,TRBJ2-7,CASSLAGSNEQYF,TGTGCCAGTAGTTTAGCGGGATCGAACGAGCAGTACTTC
TRBV28,NA,NA,TRBJ2-5,CASSSKPLVQETQYF,TGTGCCAGCAGTTCCAAACCCCTGGTCCAGGAGACCCAGTACTTC
TRBV6-2/TRBV6-3,NA,TRBD2,TRBJ2-1,CASSYASGRVGNEQFF,TGTGCCAGCAGTTACGCCAGCGGGAGGGTCGGAAATGAGCAGTTCTTC
TRBV28,NA,TRBD1,TRBJ1-2,CASSRQGNYGYTF,TGTGCCAGCAGCAGACAGGGAAACTATGGCTACACCTTC
TRBV3-1/TRBV3-2,few,TRBD1,TRBJ2-5,CASSPARTGRGETQYF,TGTGCCAGCAGCCCCGCCCGGACAGGGCGGGGAGAGACCCAGTACTTC
TRBV7-9,NA,TRBD1,TRBJ1-6,CASSSSETGNNSPLHF,TGTGCCAGCAGCTCATCAGAGACAGGGAATAATTCACCCCTCCACTTT
TRBV12-3/TRBV12-4,NA,NA,TRBJ1-1,CASSLLGGEAFF,TGTGCCAGCAGTTTGCTCGGGGGTGAAGCTTTCTTT
TRBV7-8,NA,TRBD1,TRBJ1-5,CASSKDRLGQPQHF,TGTGCCAGCAGCAAGGACAGGTTGGGTCAGCCCCAGCATTTT
TRBV10-3,NA,NA,TRBJ1-4,CAISESSGPEKLFF,TGTGCCATCAGTGAGTCGTCTGGGCCAGAAAAACTGTTTTTT
TRBV11-3,once,NA,TRBJ1-1,CASSAYTGSRNTEAFF,TGTGCCAGCAGCGCTTACACAGGGTCTAGAAACACTGAAGCTTTCTTT
TRBV28,NA,NA,TRBJ1-5,CASSLFRFSGAGGRPQHF,TGTGCCAGCAGTTTATTCAGATTTAGTGGGGCGGGGGGAAGGCCCCAGCATTTT
TRBV14,NA,NA,TRBJ1-3,CASSADRSPGNTIYF,TGTGCCAGCAGCGCAGACCGCTCCCCCGGGAACACCATATATTTT
TRBV5-6,NA,NA,TRBJ2-2,CASRARANTGELFF,TGTGCCAGCAGAGCGCGGGCGAACACCGGGGAGCTGTTTTTT
TRBV18,NA,TRBD1,TRBJ1-3,CASSPRQGPYSGNTIYF,TGTGCCAGCTCACCCCGACAGGGGCCTTACTCTGGAAACACCATATATTTT
TRBV28,NA,NA,TRBJ2-7,CASSRDYEQYF,TGTGCCAGCAGCCGCGACTACGAGCAGTACTTC
TRBV10-3,NA,NA,TRBJ1-2,CAISGLGEGGGYTF,TGTGCCATCAGCGGCCTGGGGGAGGGAGGTGGCTACACCTTC
TRBV11-2,NA,NA,TRBJ1-1,CASSFGGYGAFF,TGTGCCAGCAGCTTTGGGGGGTATGGAGCTTTCTTT
TRBV20-1,few,NA,TRBJ2-7,CSAPDRGEQYF,TGCAGTGCCCCCGACCGGGGCGAGCAGTACTTC
TRBV12-3/TRBV12-4,NA,TRBD1,TRBJ1-6,CASSDRGGSPLHF,TGTGCCAGCAGTGACAGGGGAGGGTCACCCCTCCACTTT
TRBV27,NA,TRBD1,TRBJ2-5,CARPGTGGQETQYF,TGTGCCAGACCCGGGACAGGGGGCCAAGAGACCCAGTACTTC